The clone carrying this TCR beta chain appeared a single time. Germline trimming cut 10 bases from V and 11 bases from J; bases unmatched to any gene: 12. The CDR3 is 13 amino acids. The data were obtained in a study of shared clonotypes between healthy human individuals. Here immunoSEQ multiplex PCR was the method, and the copy in TCRdb shows in-frame clones only, minus some. The data show 2 million to 2.5 million clones, approximately 96% seen once. Sequenced: naive CD4+ T cells sorted from blood. Stated subset: CD45RA+ positively selected. This receptor was identified in a young man in good health. The gene calls are TRBV5-7 and TRBJ1-6, with 7 nucleotides matching TRBD1. Being an ORF, TRBV5-7 has a function that is uncertain. In nucleotides, the CDR3 is TGTGCCCAGCAGGGGGAGGGGGAAACACCCCTCCACTTT. Translating gives CAQQGEGETPLHF.